The subject of this entry is one T cell receptor (beta chain). These data originate in a study of prognosis after radiotherapy for stage I lung cancer. Study as a whole: Recruitment took place in Nanjing, China, where patients with stage I non-small cell lung cancer were enrolled between 2018 and January 2019.

V shed 6 bases and J shed 5 bases, with 8 bases lying between them. The length of the CDR3 is 12 residues. Germline CDR1 and CDR2: MNHNS and SASEGT. Amplification of the TCR beta CDR3 (from genomic DNA) was done by two-round multiplex PCR. Amplification during the initial PCR round employed primers specific to each TRBV and TRBJ gene. Universal primers primed the second round of PCR. TCRdb fed the multiplex PCR reads into MiXCR, producing one record per CDR3 protein. The repertoire includes about 25,000 distinct CDR3 sequences, 36% of them detected once, and 62% sits in the top ten. This sequence originates from a donor aged 50 or older with non-small cell lung cancer. The specimen was PBMCs, collected before or after stereotactic body radiation therapy (not recorded which). The chain recombines TRBV6-1 with TRBJ1-5, with D possibly matching TRBD1 (5 bases). CDR3 nucleotide sequence: TGTGCCAGCAGGCAGGGTGATCAGCCCCAGCATTTT. This gives the protein CASRQGDQPQHF.